This TCR beta chain is from a study of post-analysis software for immune sequencing data. This clonotype was seen a few times. Its antigen is still unknown. Study-wide results and limits: About five TRBV segments, including TRBV5-6, TRBV5-1 and TRBV20-1, were more frequent in patients than controls.

V lost 4 bases to trimming and J lost 5 bases, with 6 bases between them. Germline CDR1 reads DFQATT; CDR2 reads SNEGSKA (reference sequence). This CDR3 contains 11 residues. TCR beta cDNA libraries included unique molecular identifiers. Each CDR3 protein is one row after TCRdb ran MiXCR on the PCR reads. The table shows about half a million distinct CDR3 sequences, with under 55% occurring only once. This TCR was sampled from a girl aged 10-17 years with multiple sclerosis. Sequenced sample: blood. J is TRBJ2-1 and V is TRBV20-1; D gene ambiguous. The CDR3 nucleotides are TGCAGTGCTACGGACCACAATGAGCAGTTCTTC. This sequence encodes CSATDHNEQFF.